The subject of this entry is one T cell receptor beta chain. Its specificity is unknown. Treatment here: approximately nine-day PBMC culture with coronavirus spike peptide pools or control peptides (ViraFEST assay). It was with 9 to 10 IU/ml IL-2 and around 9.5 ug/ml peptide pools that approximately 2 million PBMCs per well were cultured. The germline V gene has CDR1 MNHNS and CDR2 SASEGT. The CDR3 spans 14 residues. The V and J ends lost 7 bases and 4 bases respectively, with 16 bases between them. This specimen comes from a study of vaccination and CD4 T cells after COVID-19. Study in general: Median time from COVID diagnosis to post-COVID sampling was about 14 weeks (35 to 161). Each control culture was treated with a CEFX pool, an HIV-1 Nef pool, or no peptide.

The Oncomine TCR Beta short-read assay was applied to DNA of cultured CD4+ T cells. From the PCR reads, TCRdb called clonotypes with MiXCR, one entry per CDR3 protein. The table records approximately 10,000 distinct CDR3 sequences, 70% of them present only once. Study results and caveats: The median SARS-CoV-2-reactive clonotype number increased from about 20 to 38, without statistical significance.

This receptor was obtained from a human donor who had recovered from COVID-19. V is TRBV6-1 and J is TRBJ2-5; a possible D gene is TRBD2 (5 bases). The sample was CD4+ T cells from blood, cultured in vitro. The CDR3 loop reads CASTPRGFPETQYF. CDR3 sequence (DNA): TGTGCCAGCACCCCGCGAGGGTTCCCAGAGACCCAGTACTTC.